This T cell receptor (beta chain) was recorded in a study of shared T cell receptors in the human thymus. Sequencing was performed with immunoSEQ multiplex PCR; in TCRdb, only in-frame clones are kept and a portion is missing. The profile covers hundreds of thousands of clones, with around 87% appearing a single time and over 0.008% taken by the ten largest. This CDR3 spans 16 amino acids. With 2 bases clipped from V and 3 bases from J, the junction kept 5 bases outside the gene matches. In germline, CDR1 is SGHTA, CDR2 FQGNSA. This same sample was also taken into another study, of human thymus T cells. That investigation notes: Having surgery to correct congenital heart defects, healthy Finnish infants acted as the donors. Resections obtained during corrective heart surgery supplied the thymus tissue. The related literature has documented a marked overlap of thymic repertoires among unrelated individuals.

The rearrangement links TRBV7-2 to TRBJ2-7; 12 bases line up with TRBD2. The material sequenced was thymocytes. This clonotype originated in a boy in the first two years of life with a congenital heart defect. CDR3 in amino acids: CASSLWTSGEIYEQYF. DNA of the CDR3: TGTGCCAGCAGCTTATGGACTAGCGGGGAAATCTACGAGCAGTACTTC. The full variable domain, its missing parts supplied by reference TRBV7-2 and TRBJ2-7, is GAGVSQSPSNKVTEKGKDVELRCDPISGHTALYWYRQSLGQGLEFLIYFQGNSAPDKSGLPSDRFSAERTGGSVSTLTIQRTQQEDSAVYLCASSLWTSGEIYEQYFGPGTRLTVT.